A single sample is the source of the 28 T cell receptor beta chains below, sequenced in a study of breast tumors, draining lymph nodes, adjacent tissues. TCRdb re-called the multiplex PCR reads through MiXCR, storing one row per CDR3 protein. The sample includes about 180,000 distinct CDR3 sequences, 33% of them seen just once. Samples came from axillary lymph nodes draining the breast cancer. Sequencing used axillary lymph node tissue. The receptors come from a female donor with breast cancer. Some clones in this sample may be carry-over from other donors' samples.

Comments on this clonotype: At one end the junction does not follow the germline gene, possibly because of a read error. In nucleotides, the CDR3 is TGCGCCAGCAGCTCGGGGGACGCCAGGTTGTCCGACGAGCGGTACTTC. Translation: CASSSGDARLSDERYF. The J gene is TRBJ2-7, the V gene TRBV5-6, with D possibly TRBD2 on 6 matching bases. This CDR3 contains 16 residues. Germline lookup yields CDR1 SGHDT and CDR2 YYEEEE.

This clonotype was detected ten times or more. This chain connects TRBV12-5 to TRBJ2-7; TRBD1 is a possible D gene (5 bases). The CDR3 contains 18 residues. Germline CDR1 and CDR2: LGHNT and FRNRAP. Trimming left V 5 bases short and J 1 base short, with 24 bases between. CDR3 DNA: TGTGCTAGTGGTCCGGCTATATGGGGCAGGAGCTATTCCTACGAGCAGTACTTC. It encodes CASGPAIWGRSYSYEQYF.

Comments on this clonotype: The CDR3 does not end in the conserved phenylalanine or tryptophan, so this is likely a read error. The chain links TRBV20-1 to TRBJ1-6; 10 nucleotides line up with TRBD1. Per the germline V gene, CDR1 is DFQATT and CDR2 is SNEGSKA (reference sequence). The length of the CDR3 is 14 residues. V shed 3 bases and J 10 bases; nucleotides not matched to a gene: 6. The DNA for the CDR3 is TGCAGTGCTAGGCGGGACAGGGGCGGGTCACCCCTCCACCTT. This codes for CSARRDRGGSPLHL.

This clonotype was counted at least ten times. V usage is TRBV10-3 and J usage is TRBJ1-2; a possible D gene is TRBD1 (5 bases). There are 16 residues in the CDR3. From germline, CDR1 is ENHRY and CDR2 SYGVKD. V was cut by 5 bases and J by 0 bases, with 16 bases left in between. CDR3 protein: CAISRTDRGANYGYTF. The CDR3 bases are TGTGCCATCAGTCGGACTGACAGAGGAGCTAACTATGGCTACACCTTC.

This clonotype was seen ten or more times. The V call is TRBV20-1, the J call TRBJ2-7, with D perhaps being TRBD1 or TRBD2 (7 bases each). Germline V gene lookup returns CDR1 DFQATT and CDR2 SNEGSKA (reference sequence). V lost 5 bases to trimming and J lost 2 bases, with 19 bases between them. CDR3 length equals 15 residues. The CDR3 sequence: CSAGGAGDRPYEQYF. The CDR3 region has the DNA TGCAGTGCTGGAGGGGCGGGGGACAGACCCTACGAGCAGTACTTC.

This clonotype was counted at least ten times. The rearrangement links TRBV7-2 to TRBJ1-2; D is unresolved. The germline CDR1 and CDR2 sequences are SGHTA and FQGNSA. The CDR3 totals 16 residues. V was pared by 1 base and J by 2 bases, with 14 bases between. This CDR3 reads CASSLGPGNPNYGYTF. CDR3 DNA: TGTGCCAGCAGCTTAGGGCCAGGTAACCCGAACTATGGCTACACCTTC. The variable domain in full, completed from reference TRBV7-2 and TRBJ1-2, reads GAGVSQSPSNKVTEKGKDVELRCDPISGHTALYWYRQSLGQGLEFLIYFQGNSAPDKSGLPSDRFSAERTGGSVSTLTIQRTQQEDSAVYLCASSLGPGNPNYGYTFGSGTRLTVV.

This chain joins TRBV5-1 and TRBJ2-3; no firm D call. CDR3 length: 16 residues. Germline CDR1 and CDR2: SGHRS and YFSETQ. V shed 5 bases and J shed 2 bases, with 18 bases lying between them. CDR3 in DNA: TGCGCCAGCAGTGCTAGGCCCAGACCCAACACAGATACGCAGTATTTT. It encodes CASSARPRPNTDTQYF.

Note on this clonotype: At one end, the junction sequence differs from germline, possibly due to a read error. J is TRBJ2-7 and V is TRBV4-1; D unresolved. This CDR3 region has 15 residues. The germline gives CDR1 MGHRA, CDR2 YSYEKL. For the CDR3, the DNA is TGCGCCAGCAGCCAAGTTCCTAGTGGGCGCTACGAGCGGTACTTC. Residues: CASSQVPSGRYERYF.

At least ten counts were recorded for this clonotype. The chain joins TRBV5-4 to TRBJ2-6; 8 bases align to TRBD1. Germline-derived CDR1 and CDR2 are SGHNT and YYREEE (reference sequence). The CDR3 consists of 18 residues. After removal of 4 bases from V and 7 bases from J, the junction contained 16 bases not matched to a gene. The CDR3 sequence: CASSLIDRGPSGANVLTF. The CDR3 DNA follows: TGTGCCAGCAGCCTTATTGACAGGGGCCCATCCGGAGCCAACGTCCTGACTTTC.

This clonotype was seen repeatedly, ten times or more. The chain couples TRBV4-3 to TRBJ1-2, with no clear D. The CDR3 consists of 15 residues. Trimming took off 1 base at V and 1 base at J, with 10 bases between the two ends. From germline, CDR1 is LGHNA and CDR2 YSLEER. CDR3 bases: TGCGCCAGCAGCCAAGTTACAGCGAGTAACTATGGCTACACCTTC. Its translation is CASSQVTASNYGYTF.

The rearrangement uses TRBV5-6 and TRBJ2-2; the D is unclear. Deletions cut 6 bases from V and 8 bases from J, with 2 bases between. Germline lookup yields CDR1 SGHDT and CDR2 YYEEEE. The CDR3 is 9 residues long. CDR3 bases: TGTGCCAGCACTGGGGAGCTGTTTTTT. Its translation is CASTGELFF.

The J gene is TRBJ2-3, the V gene TRBV29-1, with 8 positions matching TRBD2. Trimming removed 7 bases from V and 6 bases from J; junction bases left unmatched: 3. Germline values: CDR1 SQVTM, CDR2 ANQGSEA. The CDR3 has 11 amino acids. The DNA for the CDR3 is TGCAGCGCCGGGAGGGGGGATACGCAGTATTTT. This gives the protein CSAGRGDTQYF.

The chain employs TRBV7-9 and TRBJ2-5; 8 bases agree with TRBD1. Looked up from germline, CDR1 is SEHNR and CDR2 is FQNEAQ (reference sequence). This CDR3 region has 14 residues. V dropped 2 bases and J dropped 5; count of bases not matched to a gene: 4. For the CDR3, the DNA is TGTGCCAGCAGCTTAAGACAGGGGACGGAGACCCAGTACTTC. Its protein is CASSLRQGTETQYF.

This clonotype appeared a few times. Possible read error: a much larger clone is one base away. V is TRBV12-5 and J is TRBJ2-1; 9 positions agree with TRBD2. The CDR3 consists of 17 residues. CDR1 is LGHNT, CDR2 FRNRAP, per germline. The trim removed 3 bases at V and 3 bases at J, leaving 9 bases unmatched. The CDR3 nucleotides read TGTGCTAGTGGTTTCGAGGTAGCGGGAGCCGACTACAATGAGCAGTTCTTC. This gives the protein CASGFEVAGADYNEQFF.

This clonotype was seen ten or more times. This rearrangement joins TRBV5-1 to TRBJ1-4; possible D gene TRBD1, 6 bases. The CDR3 has 15 residues. Trimming took 3 bases from V and 5 from J, leaving 14 bases between them. From germline, CDR1 is SGHRS and CDR2 YFSETQ. CDR3 coding DNA: TGCGCCAGCAGCTCCCAGGGGACGAGCAATGAAAAACTGTTTTTT. Translating it yields CASSSQGTSNEKLFF. Full variable domain (outside the CDR3, taken from reference TRBV5-1 and TRBJ1-4): KAGVTQTPRYLIKTRGQQVTLSCSPISGHRSVSWYQQTPGQGLQFLFEYFSETQRNKGNFPGRFSGRQFSNSRSEMNVSTLELGDSALYLCASSSQGTSNEKLFFGSGTQLSVL.

With regard to this clonotype: The final CDR3 position lacks the conserved phenylalanine or tryptophan, pointing to a likely read error. V and J are TRBV5-1 and TRBJ2-7; a possible D gene is TRBD2 (6 bases). From germline, CDR1 is SGHRS and CDR2 YFSETQ. The CDR3 covers 14 residues. The chain's CDR3 is CAGSWAGSRSEQYS. CDR3 nucleotide sequence: TGCGCCGGCAGCTGGGCGGGAAGCAGGAGCGAGCAGTACTCC.

This clonotype was counted a few times. This sequence joins TRBV6-1 and TRBJ1-1, with D tentatively TRBD1 (6 bases). This CDR3 is 14 amino acids long. Per germline, CDR1 MNHNS and CDR2 SASEGT. With 5 bases removed from V and 4 bases from J, the gap between germline ends came to 14 bases. The CDR3 DNA reads as TGTGCCAGCAGTAAGTACAGGGTTTCCACTGAAGCTTTCTTT. Amino acids: CASSKYRVSTEAFF.

The chain is built from TRBV2 and TRBJ1-2, with 12 bases fitting TRBD1. The germline V gene encodes CDR1 SNHLY and CDR2 FYNNEI. V shed 4 bases, J shed 5 bases, and the junction held 5 bases outside the gene matches. The CDR3 is 15 amino acids. This chain's CDR3 is CASSVGTGGTYGYTF. The CDR3 nucleotides read TGTGCCAGCAGTGTGGGGACAGGGGGCACATATGGCTACACCTTC.

The chain is built from TRBV7-3 and TRBJ2-7; 8 positions agree with TRBD1. The trim removed 5 bases at V and 4 bases at J, leaving 13 bases unmatched. Germline CDR1 is SGHTA and CDR2 is FQGTGA. The CDR3 sequence is 16 residues long. CDR3 loop: CASSPAKAGGQYEQYF. CDR3 coding DNA: TGTGCCAGCAGCCCCGCTAAGGCAGGGGGCCAGTACGAGCAGTACTTC.

This clonotype was seen only a few times. Being one base from a much bigger clone, this may be a read error. This chain connects TRBV19 to TRBJ2-2, with TRBD2 as a possible D gene (6 bases). The germline gives CDR1 LNHDA, CDR2 SQIVND (reference sequence). The CDR3 extends over 14 amino acids. Trimming cost V 8 bases and J 7 bases, with 17 bases left between them. The CDR3 DNA reads as TGTGCCAGTGGAGATCGGGACTTTGGCGGGGAGCTGTTTTTT. Residues: CASGDRDFGGELFF.

This clonotype was seen ten or more times. The chain uses TRBV7-9 and TRBJ2-5, with D hard to call. V was pared by 2 bases and J by 2 bases, with 18 bases between. Per germline, CDR1 SEHNR and CDR2 FQNEAQ (reference sequence). The CDR3 runs 17 residues. The CDR3 here is CASSLLSDTGPQETQYF. For the CDR3, the DNA is TGTGCCAGCAGCTTATTGTCCGATACCGGGCCACAAGAGACCCAGTACTTC.

This clonotype was picked up many times. V and J are TRBV19 and TRBJ2-4; possible D gene TRBD2, 6 bases. V gave up 2 bases and J gave up 4 bases, with 21 bases separating them. This CDR3 is 18 amino acids long. Germline-derived CDR1 and CDR2 are LNHDA and SQIVND (reference sequence). In nucleotides, the CDR3 is TGTGCCAGTAGTATATCCGCCGACGGCGGAGGGAGGAAAAACATTCAGTACTTC. This encodes CASSISADGGGRKNIQYF.

This clonotype was found many times. V is TRBV7-2 and J is TRBJ2-3; D may be TRBD2 (5 bases). Per germline, CDR1 SGHTA and CDR2 FQGNSA. CDR3 length equals 17 residues. Deletions cut 3 bases from V and 0 bases from J, with 16 bases between. CDR3 residues: CASSLPRSGPSTDTQYF. CDR3 in DNA: TGTGCCAGCAGCTTGCCCCGAAGCGGTCCTAGCACAGATACGCAGTATTTT. Complete variable domain (other parts from reference TRBV7-2 and TRBJ2-3): GAGVSQSPSNKVTEKGKDVELRCDPISGHTALYWYRQSLGQGLEFLIYFQGNSAPDKSGLPSDRFSAERTGGSVSTLTIQRTQQEDSAVYLCASSLPRSGPSTDTQYFGPGTRLTVL.

On this clonotype: A much larger clone sits a single nucleotide away, making a read error possible. The J gene is TRBJ2-7, the V gene TRBV12-3 or TRBV12-4; 7 bases match TRBD2. This CDR3 has 15 residues. The trim removed 3 bases at V and 6 bases at J, leaving 11 bases unmatched. The CDR3 spells CASSFGGSGAREQYF. CDR3 DNA: TGTGCCAGCAGTTTCGGCGGGAGTGGGGCTCGCGAGCAGTACTTC.

This clonotype was counted a single time. J is TRBJ2-1 and V is TRBV20-1, with TRBD1 identical over 10 bases. CDR1 is DFQATT and CDR2 is SNEGSKA in the germline V gene (reference sequence). The CDR3 has 14 residues. After removal of 3 bases from V and 7 bases from J, the junction contained 6 bases not matched to a gene. The CDR3 loop is CSASQDRGGNEQFF. CDR3 coding DNA: TGCAGTGCTAGCCAGGACAGGGGGGGGAATGAGCAGTTCTTC.

This clonotype was observed at least ten times. The chain couples TRBV7-2 to TRBJ2-3; D gene unclear. Per germline, CDR1 SGHTA and CDR2 FQGNSA. This CDR3 spans 12 amino acids. Trimming cost V 4 bases and J 4 bases, with 6 bases left between them. The CDR3 DNA sequence: TGTGCCAGCAGCTCGTTCGCAGATACGCAGTATTTT. Its protein product is CASSSFADTQYF.

The chain links TRBV7-6 to TRBJ1-4, with D hard to call. The CDR3 contains 12 residues. Per the germline V gene, CDR1 is SGHVS and CDR2 is FNYEAQ. The V and J ends lost 5 bases and 2 bases respectively, with 3 bases between them. CDR3 coding DNA: TGTGCCAGCAGCCCGACTAATGAAAAACTGTTTTTT. It encodes CASSPTNEKLFF.

This clonotype came up many times. The CDR3 coding sequence is TGTGCCAGCGGGGCGGGGGGGCGAGAGACCCAGTACTTC. Its protein product is CASGAGGRETQYF. The chain uses TRBV7-2 and TRBJ2-5; 9 bases match TRBD2. The CDR3 spans 13 residues. CDR1 and CDR2 (germline): SGHTA, FQGNSA. V gave up 8 bases and J gave up 4 bases; unmatched junction bases: 5.